This TCR delta chain derives from a study of gamma-delta T cells after stem cell transplantation (dated by TCRdb to 2016 to 2017). This clone was counted only a few times. Its antigen remains undetermined. Base qualities are not at hand, and no much larger clone is one base apart. The CDR3 covers 14 residues, taking in both the cysteine and the phenylalanine. Only the CDR3 DNA stays, 42 bases, in frame from base 1. The germline V end is reduced by 0 bases and the J end by 2 bases; junction bases left unmatched: 2. From a lookup of the germline V gene, CDR1 and CDR2 are GEAIGNYY and EKD. The library relied on RT-PCR. Sequenced on an Illumina MiSeq. The public reads were reprocessed by TCRdb using CATT, and rows of matching DNA were later combined. Here the sample has fewer than 5,500 delta-chain clones; 16% occur a single time. In total, the top ten clones hold roughly 5% of the sample.

Material: gamma-delta T cells. Recombination joined TRDV2 with TRDJ1; TRDD3 matches 7 bases in the middle. The J gene, not given by TCRdb, was assigned here from a germline match of the nucleotide sequence. The clonotype comes from a human donor. It is not recorded whose cells these are; they may come from a transplant donor. At the DNA level, the sequence is TGTGCCTGTGACACCGTGGGGGAGACCGATAAACTCATCTTT. The translation is CACDTVGETDKLIF.